This T cell receptor (beta chain) was sequenced during a study of regulatory T cells in long-lasting Graves disease. Whole-study context: Over 5 years of antithyroid drugs with positive TSH receptor antibodies was taken to mean persistent Graves' disease. Whole-study results and caveats: The study found lower TCR diversity in persistent Graves' patients than in newly diagnosed ones.

The germline CDR1 and CDR2 sequences are MNHEY and SVGEGT. Trimming cost V 2 bases and J 6 bases, with 5 bases left between them. The CDR3 spans 11 residues. Worth noting for this clonotype: Its antigen remains unidentified.

iRepertoire HTBI primers and Arm-PCR of CDR3 regions built TCR beta libraries. Original analysis: Sequenced samples collectively carried under 75 TRBV and 14 TRBJ segments. Each CDR3 protein is one row after TCRdb ran MiXCR on the multiplex PCR reads. These V and J calls rely on TCRdb rather than the paper's analysis. The sample lists about 310,000 distinct CDR3 sequences; roughly a fifth were seen once. As to time point: persistent/refractory GD, antithyroid drugs over 5 years with positive TRAb. PBMCs were the source of the RNA used for TCR sequencing. From an endocrinology department in Xi'an, China, came the patients.

This specimen consisted of peripheral blood mononuclear cells (PBMCs), obtained when the disease was refractory, from a patient treated with antithyroid drugs. This sequence joins TRBV6-2 or TRBV6-3 and TRBJ2-7, with D tentatively TRBD1 (5 bases). The TCR sequence derives from a female donor with Graves disease. The DNA for the CDR3 is TGTGCCAGCAGTTACAGGGGCGAGCAGTACTTC. Its protein product is CASSYRGEQYF.